This TCR beta chain was sequenced in a study of blood T cell repertoires in COVID-19. Study as a whole: The origin of the acute and convalescent COVID-19 samples was the United States, Italy and Spain. PBMCs, B-cell-depleted T cells, or T cells provided the cDNA or gDNA that made up the material.

This CDR3 contains 15 residues. Germline V gene sequence: CDR1 LNHDA, CDR2 SQIVND (reference sequence). Trimming pared 7 bases from V and 4 bases from J, leaving 19 bases between. Methods used by the authors: The assay estimated nucleated cells by amplifying reference gene primers. The protocol was immunoSEQ multiplex PCR, while the TCRdb copy is restricted to in-frame clones and leaves out a portion. From that table come the V and J calls and clone size; the DNA was used to work out D and trimming. Among 160,000 or so clones listed, roughly 86% were seen once. The receptor was isolated from a woman aged 60-75 years who had recovered from COVID-19. Sequenced sample: peripheral blood. The V and J genes are TRBV19 and TRBJ1-1; perhaps TRBD1 as D (6 bases). The CDR3 DNA is TGTGCCAGTAATTCTAGGTCAGGGGCGGGCACTGAAGCTTTCTTT. Translating it yields CASNSRSGAGTEAFF.